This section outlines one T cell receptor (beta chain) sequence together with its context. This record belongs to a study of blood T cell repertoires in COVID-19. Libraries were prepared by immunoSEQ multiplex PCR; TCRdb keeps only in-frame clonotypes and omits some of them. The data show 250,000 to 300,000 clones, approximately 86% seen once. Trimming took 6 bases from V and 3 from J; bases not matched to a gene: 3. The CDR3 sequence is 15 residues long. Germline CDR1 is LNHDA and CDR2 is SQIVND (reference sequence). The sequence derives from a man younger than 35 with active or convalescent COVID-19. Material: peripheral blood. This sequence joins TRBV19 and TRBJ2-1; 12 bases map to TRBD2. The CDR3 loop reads CASSSSGGDYNEQFF. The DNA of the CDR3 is TGTGCCAGTAGCTCTAGCGGGGGGGACTACAATGAGCAGTTCTTC.